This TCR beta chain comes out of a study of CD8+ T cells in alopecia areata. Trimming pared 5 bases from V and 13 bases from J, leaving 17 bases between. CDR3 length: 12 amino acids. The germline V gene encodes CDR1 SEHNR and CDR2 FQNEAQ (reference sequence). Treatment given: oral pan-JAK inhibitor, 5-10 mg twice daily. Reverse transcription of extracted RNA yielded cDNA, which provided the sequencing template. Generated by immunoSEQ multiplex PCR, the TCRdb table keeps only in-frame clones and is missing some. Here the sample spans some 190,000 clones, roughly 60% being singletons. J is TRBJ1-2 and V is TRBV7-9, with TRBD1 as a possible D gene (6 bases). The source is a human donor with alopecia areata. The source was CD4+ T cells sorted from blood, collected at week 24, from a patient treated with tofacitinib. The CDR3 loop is CASSPWTDDSTF. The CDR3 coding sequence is TGTGCCAGCAGCCCTTGGACAGATGATTCCACCTTC.